This entry lists 13 T cell receptor beta chains sequenced from one sample in a study of beta chain features in type 1 diabetes. Since all of the isolated RNA was reverse transcribed, expressed TCRB transcripts were what got sequenced. Assay: immunoSEQ multiplex PCR; the TCRdb copy retains only in-frame clones and omits some. This sample has 40,000 to 60,000 clones; just under 65% occur once, and the top ten carry roughly 0.3%. No antigen has been assigned to these receptors. The study's findings and limits: Shorter TCRB CDR3s, moderately but significantly so, were found in Type 1 diabetes patients in all four CD4+ subsets.

Sequencing was carried out using stem cell memory CD4+ T cells from blood. These receptor sequences come from a woman in her twenties or thirties with type 1 diabetes.

This chain joins TRBV28 and TRBJ1-5; D remains unclear. The V end was cut by 3 bases, the J end by 6 bases, with 12 bases between. The germline V gene has CDR1 MDHEN and CDR2 SYDVKM. This CDR3 contains 14 residues. The CDR3: CASSFPGITQPQHF. In DNA, the CDR3 is TGTGCCAGCAGTTTTCCCGGGATTACTCAGCCCCAGCATTTT. Full variable domain (missing parts from reference TRBV28 and TRBJ1-5): DVKVTQSSRYLVKRTGEKVFLECVQDMDHENMFWYRQDPGLGLRLIYFSYDVKMKEKGDIPEGYSVSREKKERFSLILESASTNQTSMYLCASSFPGITQPQHFGDGTRLSIL.

This clone turned up a few times. V gene TRBV7-8 combines with J gene TRBJ1-5; the match to TRBD1 covers 7 bases. V lost 1 base, J lost 0 bases, and 0 bases stayed unmatched. The CDR3 is 15 amino acids. From germline, CDR1 is SGHVS and CDR2 FQNEAQ. The DNA for the CDR3 is TGTGCCAGCAGCTTAGACAGGGGTAGCAATCAGCCCCAGCATTTT. This translates into CASSLDRGSNQPQHF.

This clone has a handful of counts. This chain links TRBV23-1 with TRBJ2-1; D perhaps matches TRBD2 (5 bases). TRBV23-1 is reported as an ORF; its role is uncertain. There are 14 residues in the CDR3. Deletions cut 3 bases from V and 9 bases from J, with 15 bases between. The CDR3 DNA is TGCGCCAGCAGTCACCCCCTTAGCAGCGGTGAGCAGTTCTTC. It translates to CASSHPLSSGEQFF.

This clone occurred a few times. The chain has TRBV4-2 and TRBJ2-1; 13 bases are a match to TRBD2. The CDR3 runs to 16 residues. The V gene end was trimmed by 2 bases and the J gene end by 6 bases; junction bases not matched to a gene: 4. Germline V gene data show CDR1 as LGHNA and CDR2 as YNFKEQ. The CDR3 nucleotides read TGTGCCAGCAGCCAACCAACTAGCGGGAGGGTCAATGAGCAGTTCTTC. This sequence encodes CASSQPTSGRVNEQFF.

This chain connects TRBV5-1 to TRBJ2-7; TRBD2 might be the D (5 bases). Trimming removed 3 bases from V and 1 base from J, with 14 bases in between. This CDR3 is 15 amino acids long. CDR1 and CDR2 from the germline V gene are SGHRS and YFSETQ. DNA for the CDR3: TGCGCCAGCAGCTGGGAGACGGGATTGTCCTACGAGCAGTACTTC. Its protein is CASSWETGLSYEQYF.

This chain joins TRBV12-5 and TRBJ2-1, with TRBD2 matching over 13 bases. CDR3 length equals 17 residues. Germline V gene data show CDR1 as LGHNT and CDR2 as FRNRAP. V lost 1 base and J lost 7; bases outside the gene matches: 7. This CDR3 is CASGLGSGTSGMNEQFF. CDR3 in DNA: TGTGCTAGTGGTTTGGGGTCGGGGACTAGCGGGATGAATGAGCAGTTCTTC.

DNA of the CDR3: TGTGCCAGCTCACCTCTTTCCAGGGACATTCAGTACTTC. Protein: CASSPLSRDIQYF. The gene calls are TRBV18 and TRBJ2-4; maybe TRBD1 (5 bases). Trimming stripped 3 bases from V and 8 bases from J, with 11 bases between. This CDR3 contains 13 residues. Germline V lookup: CDR1 KGHSH, CDR2 LQKENI.

This chain uses TRBV27 with TRBJ2-5, with D unresolved. The V gene lost 3 bases and the J gene lost 0 bases, with 5 bases spanning the gap. The CDR3 sequence is 13 residues long. Germline values: CDR1 MNHEY, CDR2 SMNVEV (reference sequence). CDR3 protein: CASSLRDQETQYF. CDR3 DNA sequence: TGTGCCAGCAGTTTGAGAGACCAAGAGACCCAGTACTTC.

The CDR3 DNA follows: TGTGCCAGCAGTGAAGCGGGGGGAAGGGACGAGCAGTACTTC. This gives the protein CASSEAGGRDEQYF. The V and J genes are TRBV2 and TRBJ2-7; D is perhaps TRBD2 (6 bases). CDR3 length: 14 amino acids. Germline CDR1 SNHLY, CDR2 FYNNEI. Trimming took off 0 bases at V and 5 bases at J, with 11 bases between the two ends.

This chain uses TRBV29-1 with TRBJ2-5, with D possibly TRBD2 on 5 matching bases. Germline assignment: CDR1 SQVTM and CDR2 ANQGSEA. The CDR3 covers 11 residues. V was pared by 8 bases and J by 2 bases, with 9 bases between. Here the CDR3 reads CSYERQETQYF. In nucleotides, the CDR3 is TGCAGCTATGAGCGGCAAGAGACCCAGTACTTC.

The gene calls are TRBV7-3 and TRBJ2-5; 14 bases match TRBD2. The CDR3 runs 20 residues. Looked up from germline, CDR1 is SGHTA and CDR2 is FQGTGA. With V trimmed by 2 bases and J by 2 bases, 13 bases remained unmatched. CDR3 sequence reads: CASSLRGGTSGGTLQETQYF. The CDR3 DNA reads TGTGCCAGCAGCTTACGAGGGGGGACTAGCGGGGGTACATTACAAGAGACCCAGTACTTC.

The sample holds a few counts of this clone. The chain employs TRBV4-2 and TRBJ2-2; D is possibly TRBD2 (5 bases). V was shortened by 0 bases and J by 9 bases, with 23 bases between the two germline ends. The CDR3 loop spans 18 amino acids. CDR1 is LGHNA and CDR2 is YNFKEQ in the germline V gene. The DNA of the CDR3 is TGTGCCAGCAGCCAAGAGGTCATCGTTTCCAACGGGAACCGGGAGCTGTTTTTT. Its translation is CASSQEVIVSNGNRELFF.

The chain is built from TRBV4-1 and TRBJ2-6; 8 nucleotides agree with TRBD1. There are 18 residues in the CDR3. CDR1 is MGHRA, CDR2 YSYEKL, per germline. V trimming: 0 bases; J trimming: 0 bases; junction bases outside the gene matches: 4. CDR3 region: CASSQDGQGLSGANVLTF. CDR3 nucleotides: TGCGCCAGCAGCCAAGACGGACAGGGCCTCTCTGGGGCCAACGTCCTGACTTTC.